The entry below gives a single T cell receptor beta chain sequence along with its context. The antigen is unknown. Different DNA sequences within this sample yield the same CDR3. The PCR used 60 Vbeta and 13 Jbeta primers. TCRdb's table, derived via immunoSEQ multiplex PCR, lists solely in-frame clones and lacks some. The table records 150,000 to 180,000 clones, roughly 79% of them present only once. This entry comes from a study of cytomegalovirus exposure and HLA in healthy donors. Study observations and caveats: For TCR beta chains, V- and J-gene trimming was later linked to a missense DCLRE1C variant.

The TCR sequence derives from a man younger than 35 in good health and CMV-seronegative. Sequenced input: PBMCs.

The chain's CDR3 is CASSYSGQGYYGYTF. For the CDR3, the DNA is TGTGCCAGCAGTTATTCGGGTCAAGGATACTATGGCTACACCTTC. The chain carries TRBV6-5 and TRBJ1-2; D uncertain. Germline V gene data show CDR1 as MNHEY and CDR2 as SVGAGI. This CDR3 is 15 amino acids long. The ends were cut back, 3 bases at V and 3 bases at J, with 14 bases in the middle.